This TCR beta chain derives from a study of T cell responses to AZD1222 COVID-19 vaccine (dated by TCRdb to the early 2020s). Study-wide context: A total of approximately 240 trial participants underwent TCR sequencing, of whom around 210 had received two doses of AZD1222 and 26 had received two doses of the MenACWY control vaccine. Trial participants were enrolled into age subgroups of 18-55, 56-69 and 70-plus years, which contained around 150, 29 and 61 TCR-sequenced participants, respectively.

Notes on this clone: There is no known antigen for this receptor. One base away there is no much larger clone; base qualities are not given.

The CDR3 regions of human TCRbeta chains were subjected to immunosequencing. Regarding the original processing steps: TCRs in the repertoires were matched against a reference library of SARS-CoV-2-specific TCRs that had been generated with the MIRA antigen-specificity platform. Breadth was defined as the fraction of unique TCRs that were SARS-CoV-2-associated. Depth was defined as the fraction of total T cells that were SARS-CoV-2-associated. Each spike-specific TCR was assigned to its reactive spike region and to a CD4 or CD8 class using the MIRA data. Log10-transformed breadth and depth values were compared by one-way ANOVA with Sidak's multiple comparisons tests. The immuneACCESS repertoire file appears here via TCRdb, limited to in-frame rearrangements. These files lack a portion of the clones; in checked studies, under half of the deficit traces to unresolved V genes, and the cause of the others is not known. The DNA gave D and trimming, while V, J and clone size come from that table. The sample has some 180,000 clones on record, under 95% of them singletons. Together, the top ten hold roughly 1.7% of the sample.

For CDR1 and CDR2, the germline V gene lists MDHEN and SYDVKM. The CDR3 covers 14 residues, taking in both the cysteine and the phenylalanine. Only CDR3 DNA remains: 42 bases, in frame from the first base. V gives up 7 bases and J gives up 0 bases, and the segment between their germline ends measures 12 bases. Points the paper makes about the study in general: Because no day 14 peak-response samples were available, repertoires were characterized only after the peak T cell response. Vaccine-associated CD4 TCRs spanned the whole spike protein, with dominant responses in regions 160-218 and 743-854. Conclusions about previously exposed vaccinees are limited because only 6 or 7 AZD1222 recipients were SARS-CoV-2 seropositive at baseline. Nearly half of unique spike-specific TCRs reportedly recognized epitopes outside regions mutated in the B.1.351 and B.1.1.7 variants. The 56-69-year group was small, and its depth increase did not reach significance, likely because of low power. After two AZD1222 doses, both the breadth and the depth of spike-specific TCRs were significantly higher than at day 0 and than in MenACWY recipients. Most participants were white British and females outnumbered males, and the authors suggested that clonal diversity may have been underestimated.

The sample's time point, from its label and the paper: about 28 days (+/-7) after the second vaccine dose. AZD1222 recipients whose second dose came at about 4 weeks and those whose second dose came at about 12 weeks were combined into one group, since spike-specific TCR depth and breadth did not differ between the two schedules. Vaccinee samples came from UK trials COV001 and COV002, including a single-blind randomized controlled phase 2/3 trial of AZD1222 (ChAdOx1 nCoV-19) in healthy adults. Trial participant PBMC samples were collected at day 0 and day 28 after the second dose for TCRbeta chain sequencing.

Material: peripheral blood, obtained 28 days after the second AZD1222 dose. The clonotype originates from an adult who received the AZD1222 COVID-19 vaccine. This chain is built from TRBV28 and TRBJ1-1; the D gene is not confidently resolved. The DNA is TGTGCCAGCAATAAGGGTAGGGTGAACACTGAAGCTTTCTTT. It specifies CASNKGRVNTEAFF.